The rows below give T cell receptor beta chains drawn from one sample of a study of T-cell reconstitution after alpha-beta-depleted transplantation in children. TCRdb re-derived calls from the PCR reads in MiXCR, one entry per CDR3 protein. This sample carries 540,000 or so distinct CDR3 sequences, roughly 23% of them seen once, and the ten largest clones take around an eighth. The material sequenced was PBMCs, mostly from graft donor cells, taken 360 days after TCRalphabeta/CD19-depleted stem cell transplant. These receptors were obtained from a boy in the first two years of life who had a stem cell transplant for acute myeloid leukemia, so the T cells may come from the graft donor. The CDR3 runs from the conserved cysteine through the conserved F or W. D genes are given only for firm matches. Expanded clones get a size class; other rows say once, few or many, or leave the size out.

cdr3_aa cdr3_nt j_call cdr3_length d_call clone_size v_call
CASSDPLETQYF TGTGCCAGCAGTGATCCACTAGAGACCCAGTACTTC TRBJ2-5 12 NA NA TRBV25-1
CASSLDRGSTNEKLFF TGTGCCAGCAGCTTGGACAGGGGATCAACTAATGAAAAACTGTTTTTT TRBJ1-4 16 TRBD1 NA TRBV5-6
CSARRLGSRLNTGELFF TGCAGCGCCCGACGTCTGGGGTCGAGATTGAATACCGGGGAGCTGTTTTTT TRBJ2-2 17 NA many TRBV29-1
CASSPRTSGGRSTDTQYF TGTGCCAGCAGCCCGCGGACTAGCGGGGGCCGAAGCACAGATACGCAGTATTTT TRBJ2-3 18 TRBD2 NA TRBV11-2
CASSLVGVGEKLFF TGTGCCAGCAGTTTAGTGGGGGTTGGGGAAAAACTGTTTTTT TRBJ1-4 14 NA NA TRBV12-3/TRBV12-4
CASSPRPGRDTYNEQFF TGTGCCAGCAGCCCTAGACCTGGCAGGGATACCTACAATGAGCAGTTCTTC TRBJ2-1 17 NA few TRBV7-2
CATSRGDTSTDTQYF TGTGCCACCAGCAGAGGAGACACCTCCACAGATACGCAGTATTTT TRBJ2-3 15 NA NA TRBV15
CASSPLPTGGQYGEQYF TGTGCCAGCTCACCACTACCTACAGGGGGCCAGTATGGGGAGCAGTACTTC TRBJ2-7 17 TRBD1 NA TRBV18
CSANEGAEQPQHF TGCAGTGCTAACGAGGGAGCGGAGCAGCCCCAGCATTTT TRBJ1-5 13 NA NA TRBV20-1
CASSWGQTYNEQFF TGTGCCAGTTCATGGGGACAGACCTACAATGAGCAGTTCTTC TRBJ2-1 14 TRBD1 NA TRBV28
CASSSDRGRLTEAFF TGTGCCAGCAGTAGTGACAGGGGGCGTCTCACTGAAGCTTTCTTT TRBJ1-1 15 TRBD1 few TRBV6-1
CASSFPGTSGGTPLNGHLGEQFF TGTGCCAGCAGCTTCCCGGGGACTAGCGGGGGCACCCCGCTTAATGGTCACTTGGGGGAGCAGTTCTTC TRBJ2-1 23 TRBD2 NA TRBV5-8
CASSPRLSDRVPYNEQFF TGTGCCAGCTCACCACGCCTCTCCGACAGGGTGCCCTACAATGAGCAGTTCTTC TRBJ2-1 18 TRBD1 many TRBV18
CSATVHGGVGYYEQYF TGCAGTGCAACCGTGCACGGGGGAGTGGGGTACTACGAGCAGTACTTC TRBJ2-7 16 NA NA TRBV20-1
CATSNLTAGGRETQYF TGTGCCACCAGCAATCTCACGGCGGGGGGGCGCGAGACCCAGTACTTC TRBJ2-5 16 TRBD2 few TRBV15
CSANSGGRQETQYF TGCAGTGCTAATAGCGGGGGGCGCCAAGAGACCCAGTACTTC TRBJ2-5 14 TRBD2 few TRBV20-1
CSARVKGVNEQFF TGCAGTGCTAGAGTTAAGGGGGTAAATGAGCAGTTCTTC TRBJ2-1 13 NA many TRBV20-1
CASSRPPGLGNTGELFF TGTGCCAGCAGCCGCCCCCCGGGACTGGGGAACACCGGGGAGCTGTTTTTT TRBJ2-2 17 NA NA TRBV7-6
CASSYNRVTSTEAFF TGTGCCAGCAGTTATAATAGGGTTACGAGCACTGAAGCTTTCTTT TRBJ1-1 15 NA many TRBV6-5
CATSRIQGPLNTGELFF TGTGCCACCAGCAGGATACAGGGTCCTCTCAACACCGGGGAGCTGTTTTTT TRBJ2-2 17 NA few TRBV15
CASSLIDREGSYEQYF TGCGCCAGCAGCTTGATTGACAGGGAAGGGTCCTACGAGCAGTACTTC TRBJ2-7 16 TRBD1 NA TRBV5-1
CAISDGPGSGELFF TGTGCCATCAGTGATGGGCCCGGATCCGGGGAGCTGTTTTTT TRBJ2-2 14 NA many TRBV10-3
CASSPRQGPGMQVSQFF TGTGCCAGCAGCCCTCGACAGGGGCCCGGAATGCAAGTCTCGCAGTTCTTC TRBJ2-1 17 TRBD1 NA TRBV13